The clone carrying this T cell receptor beta chain was counted many times. RNA transcripts were the template, and TCR beta CDR3 regions were amplified from them. First-round RT-PCR with HTBI primers preceded a second-round multiplex PCR. TCRdb used MiXCR to reprocess the multiplex PCR reads, holding one entry per CDR3 protein. The sample includes roughly 610,000 distinct CDR3 sequences, about 24% seen only once; the top ten take more than 5.5%. This entry is derived from a study of Graves' ophthalmopathy and Graves' hyperthyroidism. The authors enrolled newly diagnosed hyperthyroidism patients aged 18 to 65 with under 2 months' duration. Trimming cost V 6 bases and J 2 bases, with 13 bases left between them. Germline CDR1 ENHRY, CDR2 SYGVKD. The CDR3 loop spans 14 amino acids.

The sample comprised peripheral blood. V is TRBV10-3 and J is TRBJ1-1; D might be TRBD1 (5 bases). This clonotype originated in a woman between 18 and 29 years old with stable Graves' hyperthyroidism. Some clones in this sample may be carry-over from other donors' samples. The CDR3 reads CAIRAGTTNTEAFF. The CDR3 nucleotides read TGTGCCATCAGGGCCGGGACGACCAACACTGAAGCTTTCTTT.